Each of the 24 T cell receptor beta chains below was sequenced from the same sample in a study of T-cell reconstitution after alpha-beta-depleted transplantation in children. Unique molecular identifiers were incorporated when the TCRbeta library was constructed. TCRdb reprocessed the PCR reads via MiXCR and lists one record per CDR3 protein. This sample has some 200,000 distinct CDR3 sequences, with roughly a tenth found just once. The sequencing used PBMCs, collected before TCRalphabeta/CD19-depleted stem cell transplant. All receptors come from a child under two years old with acute myeloid leukemia, due to receive a stem cell transplant.

This clonotype has a count of ten or more. The V gene is TRBV20-1, the J gene TRBJ1-1; D ambiguous. CDR3 length: 12 residues. V lost 8 bases and J 1 base, leaving 11 bases between the germline ends. Germline assignment: CDR1 DFQATT and CDR2 SNEGSKA (reference sequence). CDR3 coding DNA: TGCAGTTCGGGGAGGTGGAACACTGAAGCTTTCTTT. It yields the protein CSSGRWNTEAFF.

This clonotype occurred many times. The chain carries TRBV20-1 and TRBJ2-1, with TRBD2 matching over 8 bases. Unmatched junction bases numbered 7, after V lost 0 bases and J lost 9 bases. This CDR3 has 14 amino acids. Per the germline V gene, CDR1 is DFQATT and CDR2 is SNEGSKA (reference sequence). This CDR3 reads CSARDGSGRGEQFF. In DNA form, the CDR3 reads TGCAGTGCTAGAGATGGAAGCGGGAGAGGTGAGCAGTTCTTC.

The chain carries TRBV30 and TRBJ2-3, with TRBD1 matching over 9 bases. Looked up from germline, CDR1 is GTSNPN and CDR2 is SVGIG (reference sequence). CDR3 size: 14 residues. V was clipped by 5 bases and J by 4 bases; unmatched bases: 7. The CDR3 here is CAWGTGRGSDTQYF. The CDR3 DNA is TGTGCCTGGGGGACAGGGCGGGGATCAGATACGCAGTATTTT.

At least ten counts were recorded for this clonotype. This chain links TRBV5-1 with TRBJ2-2; 7 bases are a match to TRBD2. This CDR3 has 15 residues. Germline assignment: CDR1 SGHRS and CDR2 YFSETQ. The V gene end was trimmed by 4 bases and the J gene end by 3 bases; junction bases not matched to a gene: 6. The CDR3 bases are TGCGCCAGCAGCCCCGGGACTACTTACACCGGGGAGCTGTTTTTT. Protein sequence: CASSPGTTYTGELFF.

There are many counts of this clonotype. V and J are TRBV7-3 and TRBJ2-5, with 8 positions matching TRBD1. J lost 4 bases, V lost 3 bases, and 1 base had no gene match. The CDR3 consists of 13 residues. Germline assignment: CDR1 SGHTA and CDR2 FQGTGA. This CDR3 is CASSFGQGETQYF. The CDR3 DNA follows: TGTGCCAGCAGCTTTGGACAGGGAGAGACCCAGTACTTC.

Many counts were recorded for this clonotype. The gene calls are TRBV20-1 and TRBJ2-7; 7 positions agree with TRBD2. This CDR3 is built from 14 residues. The germline V gene encodes CDR1 DFQATT and CDR2 SNEGSKA (reference sequence). Germline trimming cut 6 bases from V and 2 bases from J; bases unmatched to any gene: 10. The CDR3 DNA is TGCAGTGCCCCTAAAGCGGGAACTCCCTACGAGCAGTACTTC. It is translated as CSAPKAGTPYEQYF.

In nucleotides, the CDR3 is TGTGCCAGCAGCCCGTTACAGGGAGCCACTGGGGCCAACGTCCTGACTTTC. Residues: CASSPLQGATGANVLTF. V gene TRBV12-3 or TRBV12-4 combines with J gene TRBJ2-6, with D possibly matching TRBD1 (6 bases). V was cut by 6 bases and J by 2 bases, with 17 bases left in between. CDR3 length equals 17 residues.

This clonotype was observed many times. The rearrangement joins TRBV20-1 to TRBJ2-5; 11 bases align to TRBD2. V was clipped by 6 bases and J by 3 bases; unmatched bases: 3. The CDR3 runs 13 residues. Germline V CDR1 and CDR2: DFQATT, SNEGSKA (reference sequence). The DNA of the CDR3 is TGCAGTGCGTGGGGACTAGCGGAAGAGACCCAGTACTTC. Translating it yields CSAWGLAEETQYF.

The sample holds many counts of this clonotype. This sequence joins TRBV2 and TRBJ1-5, with no clear D. This CDR3 contains 13 residues. CDR1 and CDR2 from the germline V gene are SNHLY and FYNNEI. V was cut by 1 base and J by 6 bases, with 7 bases left in between. The DNA of the CDR3 is TGTGCCAGCAGTGAAGACCCGGGTCAGCCCCAGCATTTT. Its protein is CASSEDPGQPQHF.

This clonotype has ten or more counts. CDR3 bases: TGCGCCCGCGGGGGCCTCTCCTACAATGAGCAGTTCTTC. Residues: CARGGLSYNEQFF. The chain couples TRBV20-1 to TRBJ2-1; perhaps TRBD2 as D (7 bases). The CDR3 consists of 13 residues. Germline CDR1 is DFQATT and CDR2 is SNEGSKA (reference sequence).

This clonotype has a handful of counts. The rearrangement joins TRBV7-2 to TRBJ2-3; weak D call: TRBD2 (6 bases). CDR3 length: 15 residues. Germline V gene sequence: CDR1 SGHTA, CDR2 FQGNSA. V was trimmed by 0 bases and J by 4 bases, leaving 11 bases between them. The CDR3 DNA is TGTGCCAGCAGCTTAGCGGCCGGGAGAGCAGATACGCAGTATTTT. This encodes CASSLAAGRADTQYF.

Note on this clonotype: A much bigger clone sits one base away, suggesting this may be a read error. The rearrangement links TRBV28 to TRBJ2-1, with 8 positions matching TRBD1. Germline V gene sequence: CDR1 MDHEN, CDR2 SYDVKM. The CDR3 sequence is 14 residues long. The CDR3 coding sequence is TGTGCCAGCAGTTCCGGACAGGGCTACAATGAGCAGTTATTC. It yields the protein CASSSGQGYNEQLF.

The chain links TRBV2 to TRBJ2-7, with D tentatively TRBD2 (6 bases). The CDR3 covers 15 residues. Germline V CDR1 and CDR2: SNHLY, FYNNEI. V lost 6 bases to trimming and J lost 1 base, with 16 bases between them. CDR3 residues: CASRHREQGSYEQYF. The CDR3 DNA follows: TGTGCCAGCAGGCATCGGGAGCAGGGTTCCTACGAGCAGTACTTC.

The sample holds many counts of this clonotype. The chain recombines TRBV20-1 with TRBJ2-1; perhaps TRBD2 as D (6 bases). Per germline, CDR1 DFQATT and CDR2 SNEGSKA (reference sequence). Trimming took 0 bases from V and 5 from J, leaving 17 bases between them. The CDR3 is made up of 16 amino acids. CDR3 loop: CSARDPRTNPNNEQFF. As DNA, the CDR3 is TGCAGTGCTAGAGATCCACGGACTAACCCTAACAATGAGCAGTTCTTC.

This clonotype was counted at least ten times. V gene TRBV4-1 combines with J gene TRBJ1-1; D is ambiguous. CDR1 and CDR2 (germline): MGHRA, YSYEKL. The CDR3 has 13 amino acids. Between the trimmed V and J ends, which lost 0 bases and 8 bases, there was a span of 10 bases. The CDR3 is CASSQETGTEAFF. DNA of the CDR3: TGCGCCAGCAGCCAAGAAACCGGAACGGAAGCTTTCTTT.

Worth noting for this clonotype: This may arise from a read error, as a much more abundant clone is one base away. The chain is built from TRBV9 and TRBJ1-2; possible D gene TRBD1, 6 bases. CDR3 length equals 15 residues. Germline V CDR1 and CDR2: SGDLS, YYNGEE. The CDR3 here is CASSPRTDSNYGYPF. Written as DNA, the CDR3 is TGTGCCAGCAGCCCACGGACGGACAGTAACTATGGCTACCCCTTC.

This clonotype was detected ten times or more. V gene TRBV24-1 combines with J gene TRBJ2-7, with a weak D call TRBD2 (6 bases). The germline gives CDR1 KGHDR, CDR2 SFDVKD. CDR3 length equals 15 residues. The germline V and J ends were trimmed by 2 bases and 4 bases, with 14 bases remaining between them. The CDR3: CATSDSRRREYEQYF. The CDR3 DNA reads TGTGCCACCAGTGATTCCCGCCGGAGGGAGTACGAGCAGTACTTC.

This clonotype showed up many times. The chain couples TRBV10-3 to TRBJ2-7, with a weak D call TRBD1 (5 bases). This CDR3 spans 14 amino acids. CDR1 is ENHRY, CDR2 SYGVKD, per germline. V shed 0 bases and J shed 4 bases, with 10 bases lying between them. CDR3 sequence (DNA): TGTGCCATCAGTGAGTCTGACAGAATGTACGAGCAGTACTTC. Amino acids: CAISESDRMYEQYF.

This clonotype was seen at least ten times. This CDR3 is CASIPFNRGRRDTQHF. DNA of the CDR3: TGTGCCAGCATCCCCTTCAACAGGGGGCGCAGGGATACGCAGCATTTT. The J gene is TRBJ2-3, the V gene TRBV7-8, with TRBD1 identical over 9 bases. The J call may be mistaken, given a closer DNA end match to TRBJ1-5. The CDR3 spans 16 residues. The germline V gene encodes CDR1 SGHVS and CDR2 FQNEAQ.

Many counts were recorded for this clonotype. The genes are TRBV20-1 and TRBJ1-5; D gene ambiguous. Trimming cost V 2 bases and J 2 bases, with 7 bases left between them. The CDR3 is 13 residues long. Germline-derived CDR1 and CDR2 are DFQATT and SNEGSKA (reference sequence). In DNA, the CDR3 is TGCAGTGCTAGATCGGACGGCAATCAGCCCCAGCATTTT. It translates to CSARSDGNQPQHF.

The chain joins TRBV7-6 to TRBJ2-1; D call uncertain. CDR1 is SGHVS and CDR2 is FNYEAQ in the germline V gene. This CDR3 has 15 amino acids. V was trimmed by 5 bases and J by 0 bases, leaving 11 bases between them. The CDR3 coding sequence is TGTGCCAGCAGCCAGGACCACAACTCCTACAATGAGCAGTTCTTC. Amino acids: CASSQDHNSYNEQFF.

This clonotype was picked up many times. The V gene is TRBV5-6, the J gene TRBJ2-3, with D maybe TRBD2 (5 bases). Germline CDR1 and CDR2: SGHDT and YYEEEE. The V end lost 6 bases, the J end lost 2 bases, and 19 bases lay between the germline ends. CDR3 length: 16 amino acids. The CDR3 sequence is CASTLDLQRFTDTQYF. In DNA form, the CDR3 reads TGTGCCAGCACCCTGGACTTACAACGTTTCACAGATACGCAGTATTTT.

Ten or more counts support this clonotype. The genes are TRBV19 and TRBJ1-2; D is ambiguous. Trimming stripped 2 bases from V and 8 bases from J, with 12 bases between. The CDR3 has 13 amino acids. Germline V lookup: CDR1 LNHDA, CDR2 SQIVND (reference sequence). CDR3 coding DNA: TGTGCCAGTAGTATAAGGAGGGCGCGAGGCTACACCTTC. It encodes CASSIRRARGYTF.

This clonotype was observed many times. The chain employs TRBV7-2 and TRBJ2-3, with no clear D. CDR3 length: 14 residues. CDR1 SGHTA and CDR2 FQGNSA come from the germline V gene. The V and J ends lost 1 base and 2 bases respectively, with 7 bases between them. The CDR3, as DNA: TGTGCCAGCAGCTTAGGGCCCGCCACAGATACGCAGTATTTT. It translates to CASSLGPATDTQYF.